Included here is one T cell receptor (beta chain) sequence, with context. What this receptor recognizes is not known. The input lacks base qualities; no much larger clone sits a single base away. The library was obtained by the immunoSEQ multiplex PCR assay. For the multiplex PCR, a mixture combining 60 forward primers for TCR Vbeta segments and 13 reverse primers for TCR Jbeta segments was used. The CDR3 region of rearranged TCR beta genes was amplified from genomic DNA by a multiplex PCR assay. The amplified TCR beta libraries were sequenced on the Illumina HiSeq System as 87-base-pair reads. From the authors' description of their analysis: In a later analysis, 80 million or so unique TCR beta chains were counted across the 690 or so repertoires, and roughly 11 million of these chains were shared by at least two donors. To remove PCR and sequencing errors, raw reads were error-corrected and collapsed into unique sequences using a nearest-neighbor algorithm that merged closely related sequences. CDR3 sequences were aligned to IMGT reference sequences to assign V, D and J gene segments. For a sequence to be retained, at least a six-nucleotide match to both a V gene segment and a J gene segment was required. A rearrangement was called productive if the CDR3 had no stop codons and remained in frame with V and J, and every other rearrangement was called non-productive. CDR3 was defined by IMGT convention, running from the second conserved V-encoded cysteine to the conserved J-encoded phenylalanine. The earlier analysis of some 580 of the donors excluded any sequence lacking an unambiguous match to a single V gene segment. In an earlier analysis of roughly 500 of the donors, V segments were called functional above 56.7% productive rearrangements and were called segregating when the between-donor standard deviation exceeded 5%. A statistical classification framework was built for diagnosing cytomegalovirus status from the catalog of TCR beta chain sequences. In a later analysis, TCR nucleotide sequences were compared against IMGT/GENE-DB human TR gene sequences so that V and J genes could be assigned. In a later analysis, CDR3 sequences and most-parsimonious VDJ recombination scenarios were assigned using the TCRdist pipeline. A later analysis defined each TCR beta chain by its CDR3 amino acid sequence plus V-gene family, and excluded reads lacking a unique V-gene family. As a way to deal with suspected cross-contamination and a sequencing artifact, a later analysis dropped approximately 570 nucleotide sequences that were highly shared and had low generation probability. In a later analysis, a clonal expansion index for each public chain was calculated from normalized within-repertoire ranks of inferred template counts. In a later analysis, generation probabilities were computed with a VDJ recombination model fitted to out-of-frame rearrangements, and the resulting probabilities were checked against IGoR. A later analysis scored TCR-TCR, TCR-HLA and TCR-CMV co-occurrence with hypergeometric tests, applying a repertoire-size bias correction to TCR pairs. To estimate false discovery rates, a later analysis permuted the HLA or CMV assignments 20 times. A later analysis grouped co-occurring TCRs with DBSCAN, adding TCRdist sequence similarity when clustering within HLA-allele-positive subsets. For co-occurrence clustering, repertoires with fewer than 30,000 or more than 120,000 public chains were excluded, along with 4 to 6 repertoires with anomalous nucleotide sharing. Here the immuneACCESS table is served through TCRdb, limited to in-frame sequences with V and J called. Missing clones are a known gap in these copies; in checked studies unresolved V genes cover under half, and the rest lacks a known reason. Clonal size and the V and J genes are those of that table, whereas D and trimming came from the DNA. A total of a few hundred thousand clones appear in this sample, about 80% of them only once. The biggest ten clones account for around 1.8% of the sample.

CDR1 and CDR2 were assigned from the germline V gene (reference sequence) as SGHNT and YYREEE. From cysteine to phenylalanine, the CDR3 is 15 amino acids long. This entry keeps only the CDR3 DNA: 45 bases, framed from base 1. Germline trimming: 4 bases from V, 0 bases from J; junction bases outside gene matches: 1. The sample belongs to a study of cytomegalovirus exposure and HLA in healthy donors (TCRdb year 2017). In the study overall: According to an earlier analysis of several hundred of the donors, some 180 million T cells yielded over 90 million unique TCR beta sequences and 250 to 350 Gb of sequence data. Rather than using new phenotypic data, the later analysis identified candidate immune exposures from TCR beta sequences and from how often those sequences occurred across donors. Along with the roughly 710-subject first cohort, a separate validation cohort of more than 90 different subjects was used. HLA typing covered class I and class II loci at four-digit resolution. The number of donors typed differed by locus, with about 629-630 for A, B, C, DRB1 and DQB1, around 520 for DQA1, 600 to 610 for DPA1, and around 430 for DPB1. To decide whether each TCR beta V gene segment behaved as functional or pseudogenic, an earlier analysis of some 540 of the donors relied on high-throughput TCR beta sequencing. Around 330 gigabases of sequencing data and around 85 million unique TCR sequences made up an early release that covered around 640 HLA-typed donors. The genetic ancestry cluster associated with self-reported Caucasian donors included over 65% of the roughly 380 genotyped donors. To predict cytomegalovirus infection status, the study combined high-throughput TCR immunosequencing, statistical association of individual TCRs with disease status, and machine learning. All discovery cohort repertoires had been generated on a single sequencing platform. A later genetic analysis took genome-wide SNP genotypes for about 60% of the roughly 670 donors and used that subset as a discovery cohort. Across 300 to 400 genotyped donors of the cohort, an average of roughly 200,000 unique TCR beta nucleotide sequences per donor were sequenced, and roughly 20% of those sequences were non-productive. A few DR-DQ haplotypes were handled as single units for association and clustering because linkage in the cohort was strong. The study used immunosequencing to profile the T cell repertoires of hundreds of subjects and linked those repertoires to cytomegalovirus serostatus. Donor age, sex, ethnicity and CMV serostatus were collected together with the repertoire data. The study aimed to test whether signatures of past pathogen exposure could be identified by cataloging public T cell receptors. In a later analysis, previously published TCR beta repertoires from more than 500 donors were re-analyzed and high-resolution HLA genotyping was added so that TCR occurrence patterns could be studied.

What the study reported, not specific to this receptor: Some IMGT-functional V segments, including TRBV6-2 and TRBV6-3, could not be told apart with the 87-base-pair reads, so those segments were excluded. The authors suggested that the approach could potentially be generalized to other disease states and immunological phenotypes. In vitro tests confirmed that a few of the cytomegalovirus-associated TCR beta chains recognize cytomegalovirus antigens. Several of the top co-occurrence clusters appeared to be linked to parvovirus B19, influenza, CMV and Epstein-Barr virus, according to a later analysis. When HLA alleles, especially DR and DQ, strongly co-occurred, TCR associations were difficult to assign to individual alleles. The classifier was reported to diagnose cytomegalovirus status with high specificity and sensitivity in both the original cohort and the validation cohort. HLA typing was unavailable for some donors at each locus, so association tests used only the typed subset. At a false discovery rate of 0.05, a later analysis linked around 17,000 TCR beta sequences to specific HLA alleles. Across donors, most TCR sequences were observed very rarely, whereas some public TCRs were present in many individuals. A group of highly shared sequence variants was considered likely to be a technical artifact of the sequencing pipeline. Broadly in line with IMGT annotations, most TCR beta V segments showed up in productive rearrangements about 90% or about 30% of the time in an earlier analysis of a few hundred of the donors. Correlated functional status among segregating V segments might be attributable to linkage disequilibrium, but an unknown experimental factor could not be ruled out. The cohort was sequenced for TCR beta chains only, and without alpha or paired-chain data the features that could be detected were limited. In a later analysis, most CMV-associated TCR beta chains were found to appear HLA-restricted, with HLA associations seemingly driven largely by CMV exposure. The study gave a list of more than 150 TCR beta chains associated with cytomegalovirus. A further reported finding was that TCR beta sequences accurately predicted the HLA-A and HLA-B alleles for most subjects in the first cohort. In a later analysis, HLA-associated TCR beta chains showed more clonal expansion and lower generation probabilities than non-associated chains that were equally common. An association between a missense DCLRE1C variant and V-gene and J-gene trimming of TCR beta chains was found in a later genetic analysis and replicated in an independent cohort. For the cohort, immune exposure information was limited to CMV serostatus. Some 15 rarely observed V segments, including chromosome 9 orphons, were excluded from the earlier analysis of about 500 of the donors because counts were too low. In a later genetic analysis, fewer N-insertions in productive TCRs were reported among donors in an Asian-associated ancestry cluster than the roughly 700-donor mean. The presence/absence analyses assumed that sequencing depth was roughly uniform across donors, and that assumption may not be true. In a later analysis, TCR association rates were found to vary across HLA loci, with the most associated TCRs seen for DRB1 alleles and the fewest for HLA-C alleles.

The cohort consisted of 600 or so healthy bone marrow donors. All cohort members were sampled while nominally healthy, although unrecorded immune exposures were likely present. The donor tested CMV seronegative and was one of the 352 seronegative cohort members. Each donor provided a peripheral blood sample, and peripheral blood mononuclear cells were used for TCR beta sequencing. Genomic DNA extraction from the blood cell samples was performed with the Qiagen DNeasy Blood Extraction Kit. The TCR originated in a man aged 18 to 30 in good health and CMV-seronegative. The chain joins TRBV5-4 to TRBJ2-1, with 10 bases aligning to TRBD2. What was sequenced was PBMCs. The DNA sequence follows: TGTGCCAGCAGCCCTAGCGGGAGCTCCTACAATGAGCAGTTCTTC. It translates as CASSPSGSSYNEQFF.